Below, 3 T cell receptor beta chains from the same sample are listed, as sequenced in a study of T cell repertoires in cytomegalovirus infection. These receptors' antigens are unknown. TCRdb reprocessed the reads with MiXCR, giving one entry per CDR3 protein. The repertoire consists of 360,000 or so distinct CDR3 sequences, with approximately 35% occurring once and the leading ten covering less than 15%. The specimen was cultured PBMCs, collected from culture after CMV antigen stimulation. The origin of the receptors is a human donor in good health (CMV status not recorded). Some clones in this sample may be carry-over from other donors' samples.

The rearrangement links TRBV25-1 to TRBJ1-5, with TRBD1 identical over 7 bases. The CDR3 consists of 14 residues. The trim removed 4 bases at V and 6 bases at J, leaving 6 bases unmatched. The germline V gene has CDR1 MGHDK and CDR2 SYGVNS. CDR3 protein: CASSGQGESQPQHF. The DNA of the CDR3 is TGTGCCAGCAGTGGACAGGGCGAAAGTCAGCCCCAGCATTTT.

Written as DNA, the CDR3 is TGTGCCATCAGACCAGGGACAGGGGGCTATGGCTACACCTTC. This translates into CAIRPGTGGYGYTF. The rearrangement uses TRBV10-3 and TRBJ1-2; 11 bases map to TRBD1. V lost 6 bases to trimming and J lost 4 bases; unmatched junction nucleotides: 4. The CDR3 covers 14 residues. CDR1 is ENHRY and CDR2 is SYGVKD in the germline V gene.

This clonotype has a handful of counts. The chain is built from TRBV6-5 and TRBJ2-1; D is ambiguous. This CDR3 contains 13 residues. Looked up from germline, CDR1 is MNHEY and CDR2 is SVGAGI. V shed 6 bases and J shed 2 bases, with 8 bases lying between them. In DNA, the CDR3 is TGTGCCAGCAGGGCAGGAGCCTACAATGAGCAGTTCTTC. Protein product: CASRAGAYNEQFF.